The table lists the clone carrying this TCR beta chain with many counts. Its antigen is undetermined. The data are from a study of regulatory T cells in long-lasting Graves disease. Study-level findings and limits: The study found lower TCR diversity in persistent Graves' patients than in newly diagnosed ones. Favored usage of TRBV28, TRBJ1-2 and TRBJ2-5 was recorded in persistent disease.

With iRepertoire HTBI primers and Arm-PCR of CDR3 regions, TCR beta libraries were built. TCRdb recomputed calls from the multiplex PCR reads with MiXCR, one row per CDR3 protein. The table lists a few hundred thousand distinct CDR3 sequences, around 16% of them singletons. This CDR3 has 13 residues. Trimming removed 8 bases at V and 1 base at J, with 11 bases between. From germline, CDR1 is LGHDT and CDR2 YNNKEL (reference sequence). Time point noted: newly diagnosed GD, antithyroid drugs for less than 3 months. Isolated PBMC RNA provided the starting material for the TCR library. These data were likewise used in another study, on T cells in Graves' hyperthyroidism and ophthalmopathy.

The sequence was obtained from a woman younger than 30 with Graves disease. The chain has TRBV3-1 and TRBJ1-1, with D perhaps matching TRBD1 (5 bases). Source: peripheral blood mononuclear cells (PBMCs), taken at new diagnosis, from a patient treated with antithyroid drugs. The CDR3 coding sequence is TGTGCCAGCGGCAGGGTAGGGAACACTGAAGCTTTCTTT. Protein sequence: CASGRVGNTEAFF. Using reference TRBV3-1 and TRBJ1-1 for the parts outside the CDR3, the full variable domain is DTAVSQTPKYLVTQMGNDKSIKCEQNLGHDTMYWYKQDSKKFLKIMFSYNNKELIINETVPNRFSPKSPDKAHLNLHINSLELGDSAVYFCASGRVGNTEAFFGQGTRLTVV.